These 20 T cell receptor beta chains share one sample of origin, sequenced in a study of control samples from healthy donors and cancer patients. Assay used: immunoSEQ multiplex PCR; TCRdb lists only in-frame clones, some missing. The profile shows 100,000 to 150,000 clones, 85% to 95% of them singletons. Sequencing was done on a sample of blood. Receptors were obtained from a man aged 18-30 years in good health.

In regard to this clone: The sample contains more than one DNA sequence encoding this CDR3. CDR3 nucleotides: TGTGCCAGCAGTTTCGAGGGGCGGCAGCCCCAGCATTTT. Translating it yields CASSFEGRQPQHF. The chain is built from TRBV12-3 or TRBV12-4 and TRBJ1-5, with a weak D call TRBD1 (5 bases). This CDR3 has 13 residues. V dropped 3 bases and J dropped 7 bases, with 10 bases sitting between them.

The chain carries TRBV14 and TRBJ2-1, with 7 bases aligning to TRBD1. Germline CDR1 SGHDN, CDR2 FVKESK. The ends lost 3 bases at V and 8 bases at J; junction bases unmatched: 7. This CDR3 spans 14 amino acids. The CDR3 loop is CASSQKGAKDEQFF. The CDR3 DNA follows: TGTGCCAGCAGCCAGAAGGGGGCTAAGGATGAGCAGTTCTTC.

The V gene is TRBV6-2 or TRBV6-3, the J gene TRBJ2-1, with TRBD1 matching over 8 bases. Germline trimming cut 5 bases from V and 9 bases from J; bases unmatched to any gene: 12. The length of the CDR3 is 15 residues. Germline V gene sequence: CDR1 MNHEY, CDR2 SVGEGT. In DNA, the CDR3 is TGTGCCAGCAGTGCCGCCGGACAGGGATTACTTGAGCAGTTCTTC. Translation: CASSAAGQGLLEQFF.

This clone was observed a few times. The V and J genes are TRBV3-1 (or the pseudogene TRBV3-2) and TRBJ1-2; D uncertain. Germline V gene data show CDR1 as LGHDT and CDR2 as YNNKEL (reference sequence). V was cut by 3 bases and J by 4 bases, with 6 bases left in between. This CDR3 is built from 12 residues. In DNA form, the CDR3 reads TGTGCCAGCAGCCAGAGGCTCTATGGCTACACCTTC. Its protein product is CASSQRLYGYTF.

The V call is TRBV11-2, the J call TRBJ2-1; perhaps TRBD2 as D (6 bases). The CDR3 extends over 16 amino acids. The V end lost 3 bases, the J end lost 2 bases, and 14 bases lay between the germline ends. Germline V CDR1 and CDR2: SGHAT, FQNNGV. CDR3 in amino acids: CASSLSLTGAYNEQFF. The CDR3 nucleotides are TGTGCCAGCAGCTTGTCACTCACGGGGGCCTACAATGAGCAGTTCTTC.

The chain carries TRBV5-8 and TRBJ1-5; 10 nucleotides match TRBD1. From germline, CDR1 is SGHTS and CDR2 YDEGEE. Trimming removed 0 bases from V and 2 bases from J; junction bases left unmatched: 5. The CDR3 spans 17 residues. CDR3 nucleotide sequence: TGTGCCAGCAGCTTGGGGGGTGGGACAGGGGGCAATCAGCCCCAGCATTTT. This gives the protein CASSLGGGTGGNQPQHF.

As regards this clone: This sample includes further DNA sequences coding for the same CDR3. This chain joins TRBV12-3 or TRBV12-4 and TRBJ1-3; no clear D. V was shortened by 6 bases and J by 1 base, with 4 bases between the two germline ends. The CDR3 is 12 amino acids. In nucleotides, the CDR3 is TGTGCCAGCAGCCCGTCTGGAAACACCATATATTTT. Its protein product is CASSPSGNTIYF.

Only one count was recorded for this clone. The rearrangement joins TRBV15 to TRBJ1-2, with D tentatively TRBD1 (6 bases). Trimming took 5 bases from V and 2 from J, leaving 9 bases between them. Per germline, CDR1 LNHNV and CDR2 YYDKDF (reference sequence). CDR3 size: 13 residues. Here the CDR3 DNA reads TGTGCCACCAGCTATGACAGGAACTATGGCTACACCTTC. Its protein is CATSYDRNYGYTF.

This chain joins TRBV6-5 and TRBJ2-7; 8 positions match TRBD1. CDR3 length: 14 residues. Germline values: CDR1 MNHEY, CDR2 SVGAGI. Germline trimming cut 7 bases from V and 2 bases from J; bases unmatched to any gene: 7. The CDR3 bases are TGTGCCAGCACCGACGACAGGGGTCCCTACGAGCAGTACTTC. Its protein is CASTDDRGPYEQYF.

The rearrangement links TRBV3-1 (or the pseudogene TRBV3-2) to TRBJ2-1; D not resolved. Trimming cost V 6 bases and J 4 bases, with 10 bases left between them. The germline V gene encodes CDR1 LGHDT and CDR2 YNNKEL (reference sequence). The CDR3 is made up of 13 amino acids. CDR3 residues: CASSRRPYNEQFF. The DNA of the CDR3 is TGTGCCAGCAGTCGACGGCCATACAATGAGCAGTTCTTC.

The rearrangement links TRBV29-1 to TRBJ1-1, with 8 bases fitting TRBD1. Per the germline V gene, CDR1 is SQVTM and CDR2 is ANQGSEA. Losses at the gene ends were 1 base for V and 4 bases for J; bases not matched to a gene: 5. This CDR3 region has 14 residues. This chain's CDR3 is CSVEGRTGRTEAFF. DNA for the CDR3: TGCAGCGTTGAAGGTCGGACAGGGCGCACTGAAGCTTTCTTT.

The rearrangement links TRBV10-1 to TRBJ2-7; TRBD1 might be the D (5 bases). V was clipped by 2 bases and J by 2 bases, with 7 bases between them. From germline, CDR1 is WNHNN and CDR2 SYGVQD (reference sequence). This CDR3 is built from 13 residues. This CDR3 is CASSEQGTYEQYF. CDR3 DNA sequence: TGCGCCAGCAGTGAGCAGGGAACCTACGAGCAGTACTTC.

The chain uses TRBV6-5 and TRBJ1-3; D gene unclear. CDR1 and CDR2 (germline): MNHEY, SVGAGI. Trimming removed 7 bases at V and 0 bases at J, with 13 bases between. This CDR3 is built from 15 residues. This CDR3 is CASMRERASGNTIYF. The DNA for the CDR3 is TGTGCCAGCATGAGGGAAAGGGCCTCTGGAAACACCATATATTTT.

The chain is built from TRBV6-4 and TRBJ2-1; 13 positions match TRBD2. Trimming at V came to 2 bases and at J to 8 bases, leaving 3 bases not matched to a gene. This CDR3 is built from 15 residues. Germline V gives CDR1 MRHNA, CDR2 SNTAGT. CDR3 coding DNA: TGTGCCAGCAGTGACACTAGCGGGGGGGCCGATGAGCAGTTCTTC. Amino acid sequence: CASSDTSGGADEQFF.

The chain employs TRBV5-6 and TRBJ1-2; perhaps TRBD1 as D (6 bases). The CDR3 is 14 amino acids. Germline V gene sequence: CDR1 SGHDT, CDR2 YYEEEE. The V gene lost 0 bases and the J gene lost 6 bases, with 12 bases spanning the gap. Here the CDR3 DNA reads TGTGCCAGCAGCTTGGTGTCGGGGGCGAATGGCTACACCTTC. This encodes CASSLVSGANGYTF.

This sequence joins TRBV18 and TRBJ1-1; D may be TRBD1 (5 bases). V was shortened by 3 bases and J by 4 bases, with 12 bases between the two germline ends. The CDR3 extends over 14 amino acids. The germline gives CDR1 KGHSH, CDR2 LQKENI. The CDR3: CASSPGGRGTEAFF. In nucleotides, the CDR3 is TGTGCCAGCTCACCCGGGGGACGTGGCACTGAAGCTTTCTTT.

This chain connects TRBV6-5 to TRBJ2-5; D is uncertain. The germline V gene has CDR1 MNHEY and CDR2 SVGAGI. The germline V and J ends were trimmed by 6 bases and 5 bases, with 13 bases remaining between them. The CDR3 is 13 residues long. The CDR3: CASRKGQVETQYF. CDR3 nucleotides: TGTGCCAGCAGGAAGGGTCAAGTGGAGACCCAGTACTTC.

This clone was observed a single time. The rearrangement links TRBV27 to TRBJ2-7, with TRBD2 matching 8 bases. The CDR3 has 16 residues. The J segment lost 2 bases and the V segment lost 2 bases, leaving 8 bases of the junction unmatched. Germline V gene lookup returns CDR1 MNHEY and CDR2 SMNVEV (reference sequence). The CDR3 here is CASSLRRTSRPYEQYF. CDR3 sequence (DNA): TGTGCCAGCAGTTTAAGACGGACTAGCAGGCCCTACGAGCAGTACTTC.

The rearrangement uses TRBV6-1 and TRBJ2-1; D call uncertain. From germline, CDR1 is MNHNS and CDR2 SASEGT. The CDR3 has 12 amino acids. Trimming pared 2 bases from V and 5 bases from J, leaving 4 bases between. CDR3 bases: TGTGCCAGCAGTGAACTTCACAATGAGCAGTTCTTC. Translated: CASSELHNEQFF.

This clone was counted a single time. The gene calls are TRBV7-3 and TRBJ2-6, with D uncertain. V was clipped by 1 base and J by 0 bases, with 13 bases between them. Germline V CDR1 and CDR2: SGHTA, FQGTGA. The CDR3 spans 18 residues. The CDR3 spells CASSLKNPLSSGANVLTF. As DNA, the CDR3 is TGTGCCAGCAGCTTAAAGAATCCACTGAGCTCTGGGGCCAACGTCCTGACTTTC.